This TCR beta chain comes out of a study of blood T cell repertoires in COVID-19. Across the whole study: The samples span acute and convalescent COVID-19 from the United States, Italy and Spain. Nucleic acid was either cDNA or gDNA, and it came from T cells, B-cell-depleted T cells, or PBMCs.

The CDR3 is 14 amino acids. Germline V gives CDR1 MNHEY, CDR2 SVGAGI. V was pared by 6 bases and J by 2 bases, with 13 bases between. Per the original methods: Estimates of nucleated cell counts were drawn from the amplification of reference gene primers. Sequenced by immunoSEQ multiplex PCR; TCRdb stores in-frame clones only, minus some. V and J calls and clone size follow that table, whereas D and trimming were derived from the DNA. This sample has roughly 230,000 clones; around 80% occur once, and the top ten carry around 6%. Material: peripheral blood. This TCR derives from a human donor in a cohort sampled during active COVID-19. This chain joins TRBV6-5 and TRBJ2-5; possible D gene TRBD1, 5 bases. The chain's CDR3 is CASRPQGWQETQYF. The CDR3 DNA follows: TGTGCCAGCAGGCCTCAGGGCTGGCAAGAGACCCAGTACTTC.